This T cell receptor beta chain was retrieved from a study of blood T cell repertoires in COVID-19. Germline CDR1 and CDR2: SEHNR and FQNEAQ (reference sequence). The CDR3 has 14 residues. Trimming removed 1 base at V and 4 bases at J, with 7 bases between. This table comes from immunoSEQ multiplex PCR, and its TCRdb copy is limited to in-frame clones, with some not included. The sample contains roughly 220,000 clones, about 79% of which appear only once. The TCR comes from a woman aged 40 to 50 with acute COVID-19. The sequencing input was PBMCs or T cells enriched from blood (not recorded which). V is TRBV7-9 and J is TRBJ2-2, with D unresolved. CDR3 DNA: TGTGCCAGCAGCTTAGGAGTTCCCACCGGGGAGCTGTTTTTT. Translating it yields CASSLGVPTGELFF.